The source of this TCR beta chain is a study of cytomegalovirus exposure and HLA in healthy donors. Study-level findings and limits: CMV serostatus was the only recorded immune exposure for donors.

With 60 Vbeta and 13 Jbeta primers, the PCR was carried out. The protocol was immunoSEQ multiplex PCR, while the TCRdb copy is restricted to in-frame clones and leaves out a portion. The table includes 100,000 to 150,000 clones, roughly 84% detected once. J lost 7 bases, V lost 8 bases, and 4 bases had no gene match. Looked up from germline, CDR1 is LNHDA and CDR2 is SQIVND (reference sequence). The CDR3 is made up of 13 amino acids. As for this clone: Its antigen remains unknown.

The TCR was taken from a boy younger than 18 in good health and CMV-seronegative. The chain joins TRBV19 to TRBJ1-6, with 8 bases matching TRBD1. Sequencing input: PBMCs. The CDR3 sequence is CASHRDRNSPLHF. CDR3 DNA: TGTGCCAGTCACCGGGACAGGAATTCACCCCTCCACTTT.